The 10 T cell receptor beta chains given below trace back to one sample, sequenced in a study of human T cells and chemical hapten exposure. Time point reported: patch test 2, 6 weeks after DPC sensitization. The treatment here: therapeutic diphenylcyclopropenone sensitization with weekly scalp DPC. Using its own MiXCR run on the RACE reads, TCRdb lists one record per CDR3 protein. The profile shows 360,000 or so distinct CDR3 sequences, about 6% of them singletons. The input for sequencing was whole blood, taken in connection with sensitization to the hapten diphenylcyclopropenone (DPC). Source of these receptors: a woman aged 18-29 years with alopecia areata. Some clones in this sample may be carry-over from other donors' samples.

This clonotype has a count of ten or more. V gene TRBV9 combines with J gene TRBJ1-1; 8 bases are a match to TRBD1. The CDR3 runs to 14 residues. Trimming at V came to 2 bases and at J to 7 bases, leaving 7 bases not matched to a gene. Per germline, CDR1 SGDLS and CDR2 YYNGEE. CDR3 nucleotide sequence: TGTGCCAGCAGCGTTGGACAGGGAGCTAATGAAGCTTTCTTT. This translates into CASSVGQGANEAFF.

This clonotype was seen at least ten times. The gene calls are TRBV20-1 and TRBJ2-5; 8 bases align to TRBD2. Germline-derived CDR1 and CDR2 are DFQATT and SNEGSKA (reference sequence). The CDR3 runs to 12 residues. The CDR3 loop reads CSAAGGQETQYF. Written as DNA, the CDR3 is TGCAGCGCGGCGGGGGGCCAAGAGACCCAGTACTTC.

This clonotype has just a few counts. The rearrangement links TRBV6-1 to TRBJ2-6, with no clear D. CDR1 is MNHNS, CDR2 SASEGT, per germline. This CDR3 has 18 residues. Trimming cost V 8 bases and J 0 bases, with 20 bases left between them. CDR3 nucleotide sequence: TGTGCCAGCGCAATCCAAGGACGGCTTCTCTCTGGGGCCAACGTCCTGACTTTC. Amino acids: CASAIQGRLLSGANVLTF.

This rearrangement joins TRBV3-1 to TRBJ1-1; TRBD1 matches 7 bases. CDR1 LGHDT and CDR2 YNNKEL come from the germline V gene (reference sequence). V was clipped by 2 bases and J by 11 bases; unmatched bases: 14. The CDR3 covers 15 residues. The chain's CDR3 is CASSQNTGDARGAFF. Written as DNA, the CDR3 is TGTGCCAGCAGCCAAAATACAGGGGACGCAAGGGGTGCTTTCTTT.

The chain combines TRBV28 with TRBJ2-3; 8 nucleotides match TRBD1. The germline V gene encodes CDR1 MDHEN and CDR2 SYDVKM. The CDR3 is made up of 16 amino acids. The V and J ends lost 2 bases and 4 bases, in that order; junction bases with no gene match: 8. The CDR3 nucleotides are TGTGCCAGCAGTTTAGTTACGGCAGGGGGCGCAGATACGCAGTATTTT. It codes for CASSLVTAGGADTQYF.

This clonotype was recorded at least ten times. The chain is built from TRBV10-3 and TRBJ1-4; D is unresolved. The CDR3 has 14 residues. The germline V and J ends were trimmed by 3 bases and 0 bases, with 5 bases remaining between them. Germline CDR1 and CDR2: ENHRY and SYGVKD. The DNA for the CDR3 is TGTGCCATCAGTGACGGTGCAACTAATGAAAAACTGTTTTTT. It yields the protein CAISDGATNEKLFF.

The genes are TRBV6-1 and TRBJ1-4, with D tentatively TRBD1 (5 bases). This CDR3 is 16 amino acids long. Between the trimmed V and J ends, which lost 3 bases and 6 bases, there was a span of 17 bases. Germline CDR1 MNHNS, CDR2 SASEGT. The CDR3: CASSDGSPGRDEKLFF. The DNA of the CDR3 is TGTGCCAGCAGTGACGGCTCACCGGGACGGGATGAAAAACTGTTTTTT.

This clonotype turned up a few times. This chain connects TRBV5-1 to TRBJ1-1, with TRBD1 matching over 8 bases. Trimming took 9 bases from V and 0 from J; bases not matched to a gene: 1. Germline V lookup: CDR1 SGHRS, CDR2 YFSETQ. The CDR3 runs to 12 residues. Here the CDR3 DNA reads TGCGCCAAGGACAGGGTGAACACTGAAGCTTTCTTT. The encoded protein is CAKDRVNTEAFF.

The chain is built from TRBV9 and TRBJ1-6; D gene unclear. The germline V gene encodes CDR1 SGDLS and CDR2 YYNGEE. Trimming cost V 0 bases and J 9 bases, with 10 bases left between them. This CDR3 has 14 residues. CDR3 amino acids: CASSVAHPGSPLHF. The CDR3 bases are TGTGCCAGCAGCGTAGCGCACCCGGGTTCACCCCTCCACTTT.

This clonotype was observed a handful of times. V and J are TRBV4-2 and TRBJ2-3; possibly TRBD1 or TRBD2 for D (6 bases each). CDR1 and CDR2 (germline): LGHNA, YNFKEQ. The V and J ends lost 0 bases and 6 bases respectively, with 16 bases between them. The CDR3 extends over 16 amino acids. The CDR3 here is CASSQDSRGARDTQYF. DNA for the CDR3: TGTGCCAGCAGCCAAGATAGTAGGGGGGCCAGGGATACGCAGTATTTT.